This TCR beta chain was observed in a study of blood T cells in healthy people across ages. The study, taken as a whole, reports: Unsorted PBMCs ruled out conclusive naive versus antigen-experienced comparison.

For the second PCR, which ran for 7 to 11 cycles, a sample-barcoded 5' primer and a J-beta primer mix were used. Each CDR3 protein gets one entry after TCRdb re-called the 5' RACE reads with MiXCR. Of around 1,600,000 distinct CDR3 sequences listed, about 45% are singletons. The V and J ends lost 6 bases and 1 base, in that order; junction bases with no gene match: 3. This CDR3 is built from 13 residues. Collection of approximately 9.3 milliliters of peripheral blood was performed for each donor. Per sample, at least 5.5 micrograms of total RNA were extracted. This clonotype was observed many times. Its antigen is not identified.

This clonotype was sampled from a woman under 30 in good health. V and J are TRBV12-3 or TRBV12-4 and TRBJ2-7; 7 nucleotides agree with TRBD1. The sequenced sample consisted of blood. DNA of the CDR3: TGTGCCAGCAGACTGACAGGGTCCTACGAGCAGTACTTC. Protein: CASRLTGSYEQYF.